These T cell receptor beta chains were read from a single sample in a study of blood T cell dynamics during melanoma immunotherapy. Assay used: immunoSEQ multiplex PCR; TCRdb lists only in-frame clones, some missing. The table records under 11,000 clones, roughly 83% of them present only once. The sample here was blood, taken from a patient treated with checkpoint blockade. These receptors were obtained from a human donor with melanoma. Each CDR3 is given with its conserved first and last residue. A D gene is named only where the DNA matches it firmly.

v_call d_call cdr3_aa
TRBV30 . CAWTRVVGELFF
TRBV6-1 . CAISRDVANYGYTF
TRBV30 TRBD2 CAWSAASGSREQYF
TRBV15 TRBD2 CATSRDRSGRIYEQYF
TRBV30 . CALNQGTANEKLFF
TRBV4-1 TRBD1 CASSHTGTGTSQPQHF
TRBV29-1 . CSVSFQGSTDTQYF
TRBV7-2 . CASSLAGRTQYF
TRBV4-2 TRBD2 CASSPSLTSGQETQYF
TRBV6-5 . CASSYGSSYNEQFF
TRBV28 . CASSALQGFSLVGQPQHF
TRBV6-1 TRBD1 CASATGQGNYGYTF
TRBV13 TRBD1 CASSLAGRGPAGELFF
TRBV5-6 TRBD1 CASSLGTGTEAFF
TRBV7-2 TRBD2 CASSLAGTSGINEQFF
TRBV7-2 . CASSRWPTVMGELFF
TRBV5-8 . CASSFTSSGSGYTF
TRBV6-5 . CASSQGTSYDGYTF
TRBV5-1 TRBD2 CASSVLAGSSYEQYF
TRBV6-4 . CASSFDSPRGYTF
TRBV10-3 . CAISEIQGTYEQYF
TRBV30 . CAWSQPGATEAFF
TRBV7-9 . CASSYMVGHLNTGELFF
TRBV19 TRBD1 CASSDRDRATNVLTF
TRBV4-1 . CASSHLMGGSYNEQFF
TRBV9 . CASSVVSIGDEQFF
TRBV27 . CASSTRQIQSTNEQFF
TRBV4-2 TRBD1 CASSWGQRGEKLFF
TRBV30 TRBD1 CAWRGGQGRSPLHF
TRBV28 . CASRVNTEAFF
TRBV5-1 . CASSFARRQVQQWDHANTGELFF
TRBV2 TRBD1 CASSTGQGASNSPLHF
TRBV5-1 . CASSLDSRDVTGELFF
TRBV6-5 . CASSYSTQGKNEQFF
TRBV19 TRBD2 CASSGLAGGLYTDTQYF
TRBV10-2 . CASSVGGRTDTQYF
TRBV28 . CASSLAPSTDTQYF
TRBV5-1 TRBD2 CASSLKRGGRETQYF
TRBV29-1 TRBD2 CSVEDRGGGWETQYF
TRBV9 TRBD2 CASSPWGGAHEQYF
TRBV9 . CASSAGQYYGYTF
TRBV5-5 . CASSSVYRKAFF
TRBV5-8 . CASSRGSTDTQYF
TRBV6-1 TRBD1 CASNQGGNQPQHF
TRBV28 . CASSPSSYEQYF
TRBV11-2 . CASSSLFKQGNGYTF
TRBV29-1 . CSVKVDRGKDTQYF
TRBV28 . CASSLGAGLEKLFF
TRBV19 . CASRPQAGAGNQPQHF
TRBV9 . CASSASTGYNEQFF
TRBV6-1 . CASSEMATPYNEQFF
TRBV10-1 TRBD1 CASSLDRESPEAFF
TRBV4-1 . CASSQGALIQASNQPQHF
TRBV7-3 . CASRFRDFNYRTDTQYF
TRBV5-1 . CASSLGTRDEQFF
TRBV7-4 TRBD1 CASSTSLGGDGYTF
TRBV6-5 . CASSYSFTSSYEQYF
TRBV18 . CASSPREATATEAFF
TRBV28 . CASSFGRAYEQYF